Sequencing of this TCR beta chain was carried out in a study of T cell responses to AZD1222 COVID-19 vaccine. Only in-frame clones appear in the TCRdb table, and some are missing; sequencing was by immunoSEQ multiplex PCR. Of about 120,000 clones listed, 89% were seen once; the top ten hold about 1.6%. With V trimmed by 6 bases and J by 0 bases, 4 bases remained unmatched. The CDR3 has 16 residues. Germline V lookup: CDR1 LGHDT, CDR2 YNNKEL (reference sequence). The rearrangement links TRBV3-1 (or the pseudogene TRBV3-2) to TRBJ2-5; 13 bases are a match to TRBD2. Specimen: peripheral blood, collected on day 0 of AZD1222 vaccination. The sequence derives from an adult in good health. The CDR3 spells CASRPGLAGNQETQYF. The DNA of the CDR3 is TGTGCCAGCAGGCCGGGACTAGCGGGGAACCAAGAGACCCAGTACTTC.